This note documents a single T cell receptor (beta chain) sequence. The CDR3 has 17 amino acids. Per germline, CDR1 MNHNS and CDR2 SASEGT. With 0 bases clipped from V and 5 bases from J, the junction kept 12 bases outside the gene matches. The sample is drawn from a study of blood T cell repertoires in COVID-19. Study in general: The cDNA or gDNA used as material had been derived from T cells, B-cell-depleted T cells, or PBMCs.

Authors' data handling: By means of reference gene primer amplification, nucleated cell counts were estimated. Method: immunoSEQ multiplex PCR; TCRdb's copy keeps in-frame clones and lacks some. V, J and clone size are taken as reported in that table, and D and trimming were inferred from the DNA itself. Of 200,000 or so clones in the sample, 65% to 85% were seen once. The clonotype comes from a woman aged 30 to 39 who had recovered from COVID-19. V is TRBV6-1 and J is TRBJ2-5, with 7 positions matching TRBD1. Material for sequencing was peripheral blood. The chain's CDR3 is CASSEALHTGAQETQYF. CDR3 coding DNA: TGTGCCAGCAGTGAAGCCCTCCATACAGGGGCGCAGGAGACCCAGTACTTC.